One sample yielded the 3 T cell receptor beta chains listed below, sequenced in a study of cytomegalovirus exposure and HLA in healthy donors. This PCR relied on a set of 60 Vbeta primers and 13 Jbeta primers. Repertoires were generated with immunoSEQ multiplex PCR, while TCRdb's copy carries only in-frame clones and drops some. This sample has 160,000 or so clones, with around 80% found just once. The sequencing sample was made of PBMCs. Receptor source: a male donor in good health and CMV-seronegative.

This sequence joins TRBV6-5 and TRBJ2-7; the D gene is possibly TRBD2 (7 bases). CDR1 and CDR2 (germline): MNHEY, SVGAGI. The CDR3 contains 15 residues. V was pared by 2 bases and J by 3 bases, with 14 bases between. CDR3 in DNA: TGTGCCAGCAGTTACGGCAGGGGAGGGCACTACGAGCAGTACTTC. Its translation is CASSYGRGGHYEQYF.

This chain links TRBV9 with TRBJ1-1; perhaps TRBD1 as D (6 bases). CDR1 is SGDLS and CDR2 is YYNGEE in the germline V gene. The CDR3 is 14 residues long. Trimming pared 6 bases from V and 0 bases from J, leaving 12 bases between. CDR3 DNA sequence: TGTGCCAGCAACAGGGATGCCGTGAACACTGAAGCTTTCTTT. Translating it yields CASNRDAVNTEAFF. Variable domain in full (rest from reference TRBV9 and TRBJ1-1): DSGVTQTPKHLITATGQRVTLRCSPRSGDLSVYWYQQSLDQGLQFLIQYYNGEERAKGNILERFSAQQFPDLHSELNLSSLELGDSALYFCASNRDAVNTEAFFGQGTRLTVV.

CDR3 region: CASSRRASTDTQYF. For the CDR3, the DNA is TGTGCCAGCAGCCGGAGGGCTAGCACAGATACGCAGTATTTT. The chain couples TRBV28 to TRBJ2-3; perhaps TRBD2 as D (6 bases). The CDR3 sequence is 14 residues long. The germline V and J ends were trimmed by 6 bases and 0 bases, with 10 bases remaining between them. The germline CDR1 and CDR2 sequences are MDHEN and SYDVKM. Full variable domain (outside the CDR3, taken from reference TRBV28 and TRBJ2-3): DVKVTQSSRYLVKRTGEKVFLECVQDMDHENMFWYRQDPGLGLRLIYFSYDVKMKEKGDIPEGYSVSREKKERFSLILESASTNQTSMYLCASSRRASTDTQYFGPGTRLTVL.